The 15 T cell receptor beta chains given below trace back to one sample, sequenced in a study of cytomegalovirus exposure and HLA in healthy donors. Primers: 60 Vbeta forward and 13 Jbeta reverse. Profiled with immunoSEQ multiplex PCR; TCRdb holds only in-frame clones, not every one. In total, the table holds 55,000 to 75,000 clones. The sample comprised PBMCs. The source of these receptors is a young woman in good health and CMV-seronegative.

The rearrangement joins TRBV29-1 to TRBJ2-3; D gene unclear. The CDR3 contains 11 residues. Trimming left V 5 bases short and J 5 bases short, with 8 bases between. CDR1 SQVTM and CDR2 ANQGSEA come from the germline V gene. This CDR3 reads CSVPLVDTQYF. In DNA form, the CDR3 reads TGCAGCGTTCCCCTCGTAGATACGCAGTATTTT.

The chain uses TRBV28 and TRBJ2-5; D perhaps matches TRBD2 (6 bases). The CDR3 spans 15 residues. V dropped 5 bases and J dropped 5 bases, with 18 bases sitting between them. Germline assignment: CDR1 MDHEN and CDR2 SYDVKM. CDR3 coding DNA: TGTGCCAGCAGTCCAAGCCCGGAGGGGCTGGAGACCCAGTACTTC. Its translation is CASSPSPEGLETQYF.

The J gene is TRBJ2-3, the V gene TRBV9, with 12 bases identical to TRBD2. V shed 3 bases and J 3 bases; nucleotides not matched to a gene: 8. CDR1 is SGDLS, CDR2 YYNGEE, per germline. This CDR3 has 17 residues. In DNA form, the CDR3 reads TGTGCCAGCAGCGCGGGGGCTAGCGGGGGGGTTACAGATACGCAGTATTTT. This translates into CASSAGASGGVTDTQYF.

The rearrangement joins TRBV11-1 to TRBJ1-2; TRBD1 agrees at 10 bases. The V gene's germline CDR1 is SGHAT and CDR2 FQDESV (reference sequence). The junction had 10 bases not matched to a gene; V was cut back by 5 bases and J by 4 bases. CDR3 length: 16 amino acids. The CDR3 DNA follows: TGTGCCAGCAGCACCTCTCCGGACAGGGGGACCTATGGCTACACCTTC. Its protein is CASSTSPDRGTYGYTF. Full variable domain (rest looked up from reference TRBV11-1 and TRBJ1-2): EAEVAQSPRYKITEKSQAVAFWCDPISGHATLYWYRQILGQGPELLVQFQDESVVDDSQLPKDRFSAERLKGVDSTLKIQPAELGDSAMYLCASSTSPDRGTYGYTFGSGTRLTVV.

The chain is built from TRBV7-2 and TRBJ2-1; D not resolved. Trimming removed 2 bases at V and 1 base at J, with 9 bases between. Looked up from germline, CDR1 is SGHTA and CDR2 is FQGNSA. This CDR3 contains 15 residues. The CDR3 nucleotides read TGTGCCAGCAGCTTAAGGCGGCCATCCTACAATGAGCAGTTCTTC. This gives the protein CASSLRRPSYNEQFF.

This sequence joins TRBV19 and TRBJ1-6; the D gene is possibly TRBD1 (6 bases). Trimming stripped 1 base from V and 9 bases from J, with 7 bases between. Germline CDR1 and CDR2: LNHDA and SQIVND (reference sequence). The CDR3 sequence is 13 residues long. In DNA, the CDR3 is TGTGCCAGTAGTATAGGGGACACTTCACCCCTCCACTTT. It codes for CASSIGDTSPLHF.

V is TRBV6-5 and J is TRBJ2-2; no clear D. Between the trimmed V and J ends, which lost 0 bases and 5 bases, there was a span of 7 bases. The CDR3 is 14 amino acids. Per germline, CDR1 MNHEY and CDR2 SVGAGI. This CDR3 reads CASSYSSETGELFF. The CDR3 coding sequence is TGTGCCAGCAGTTACTCTTCTGAGACCGGGGAGCTGTTTTTT.

CDR3 in DNA: TGTGCCAGCAGCTTAGCGGCGGGGGCTAGGGAGCAGTTCTTC. This codes for CASSLAAGAREQFF. The chain employs TRBV11-2 and TRBJ2-1, with D perhaps TRBD2 (7 bases). CDR3 length: 14 amino acids. Trimming left V 1 base short and J 10 bases short, with 14 bases between. Germline loops: CDR1 SGHAT, CDR2 FQNNGV.

The chain uses TRBV11-2 and TRBJ2-7; D might be TRBD1 (6 bases). The CDR3 has 13 residues. V lost 2 bases to trimming and J lost 6 bases, with 11 bases between them. Germline V gene data show CDR1 as SGHAT and CDR2 as FQNNGV. The CDR3 reads CASSLRTALEQYF. As DNA, the CDR3 is TGTGCCAGCAGCTTACGGACAGCCCTCGAGCAGTACTTC.

The chain recombines TRBV6-1 with TRBJ1-2; D is uncertain. The CDR3 extends over 13 amino acids. Germline V gene lookup returns CDR1 MNHNS and CDR2 SASEGT. Deletions cut 1 base from V and 4 bases from J, with 7 bases between. CDR3 amino acids: CASSEGGSYGYTF. CDR3 bases: TGTGCCAGCAGTGAAGGCGGAAGCTATGGCTACACCTTC.

This chain joins TRBV28 and TRBJ2-7, with 9 bases identical to TRBD1. The germline gives CDR1 MDHEN, CDR2 SYDVKM. V shed 11 bases, J shed 5 bases, and the junction held 7 bases outside the gene matches. The CDR3 spans 12 residues. The CDR3 here is CAFRTGANEQYF. The DNA for the CDR3 is TGTGCCTTCCGGACAGGGGCGAACGAGCAGTACTTC.

As regards this clone: Other nucleotide sequences in the sample specify the same CDR3. The gene calls are TRBV30 and TRBJ1-6; 8 bases are shared with TRBD1. This CDR3 region has 15 residues. Trimming took 3 bases from V and 4 from J; bases not matched to a gene: 5. Germline CDR1 is GTSNPN and CDR2 is SVGIG (reference sequence). CDR3 sequence reads: CAWRARTGYNSPLHF. The CDR3 DNA sequence: TGTGCCTGGAGAGCGCGGACAGGGTATAATTCACCCCTCCACTTT.

This chain uses TRBV7-9 with TRBJ2-7, with D unclear. V lost 0 bases to trimming and J lost 3 bases, with 6 bases between them. The CDR3 is 13 residues long. Germline V CDR1 and CDR2: SEHNR, FQNEAQ (reference sequence). The CDR3 is CASSLAVSYEQYF. The CDR3, as DNA: TGTGCCAGCAGCTTAGCAGTCAGCTACGAGCAGTACTTC.

The chain combines TRBV6-5 with TRBJ2-3; 8 bases agree with TRBD2. After removal of 6 bases from V and 1 base from J, the junction contained 3 bases not matched to a gene. This CDR3 region has 14 residues. Germline V gives CDR1 MNHEY, CDR2 SVGAGI. CDR3 DNA sequence: TGTGCCAGCAGCCGGGGGGGCCGCACAGATACGCAGTATTTT. Protein product: CASSRGGRTDTQYF.

This chain connects TRBV4-1 to TRBJ2-7; 13 bases fit TRBD2. CDR3 length equals 16 residues. With 3 bases clipped from V and 5 bases from J, the junction kept 7 bases outside the gene matches. Germline V gene sequence: CDR1 MGHRA, CDR2 YSYEKL. In nucleotides, the CDR3 is TGCGCCAGCAGCCAGAGGACTAGCGGGAGTGACCACGAGCAGTACTTC. The encoded protein is CASSQRTSGSDHEQYF.